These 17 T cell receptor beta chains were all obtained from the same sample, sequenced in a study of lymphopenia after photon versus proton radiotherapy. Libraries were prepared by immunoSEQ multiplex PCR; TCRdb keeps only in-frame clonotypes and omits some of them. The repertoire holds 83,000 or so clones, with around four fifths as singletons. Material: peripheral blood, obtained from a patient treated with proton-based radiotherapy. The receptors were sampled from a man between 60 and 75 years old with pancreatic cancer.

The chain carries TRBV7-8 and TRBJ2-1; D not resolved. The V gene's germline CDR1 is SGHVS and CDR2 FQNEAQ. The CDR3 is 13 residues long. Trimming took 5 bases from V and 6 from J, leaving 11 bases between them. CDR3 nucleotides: TGTGCCAGCAGCCCATCCACCACCAATGAGCAGTTCTTC. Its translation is CASSPSTTNEQFF.

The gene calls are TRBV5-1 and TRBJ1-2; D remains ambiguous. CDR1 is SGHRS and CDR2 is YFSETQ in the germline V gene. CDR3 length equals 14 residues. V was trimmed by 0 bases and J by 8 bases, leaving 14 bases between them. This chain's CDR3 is CASSLARHSPGYTF. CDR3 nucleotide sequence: TGCGCCAGCAGCTTGGCCAGACACAGTCCCGGCTACACCTTC.

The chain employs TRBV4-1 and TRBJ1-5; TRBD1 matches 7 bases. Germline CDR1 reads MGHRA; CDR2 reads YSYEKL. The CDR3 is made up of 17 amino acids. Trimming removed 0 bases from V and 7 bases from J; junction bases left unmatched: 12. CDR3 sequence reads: CASSQDHRAGGRQPQHF. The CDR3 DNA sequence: TGCGCCAGCAGCCAAGATCATCGGGCAGGGGGTCGACAGCCCCAGCATTTT.

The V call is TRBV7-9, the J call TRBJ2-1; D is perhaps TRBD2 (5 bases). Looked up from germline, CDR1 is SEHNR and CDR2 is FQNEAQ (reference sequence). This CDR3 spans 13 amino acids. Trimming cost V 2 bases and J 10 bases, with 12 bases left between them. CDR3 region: CASSLRSGGEQFF. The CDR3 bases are TGTGCCAGCAGCTTACGGTCTGGCGGGGAGCAGTTCTTC.

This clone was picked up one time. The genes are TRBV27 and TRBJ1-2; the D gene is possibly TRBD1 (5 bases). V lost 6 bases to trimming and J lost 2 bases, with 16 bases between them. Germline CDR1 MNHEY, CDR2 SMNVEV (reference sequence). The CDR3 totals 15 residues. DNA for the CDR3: TGTGCCAGCAGCCCCGCCTGGGGGGGAAACTATGGCTACACCTTC. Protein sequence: CASSPAWGGNYGYTF.

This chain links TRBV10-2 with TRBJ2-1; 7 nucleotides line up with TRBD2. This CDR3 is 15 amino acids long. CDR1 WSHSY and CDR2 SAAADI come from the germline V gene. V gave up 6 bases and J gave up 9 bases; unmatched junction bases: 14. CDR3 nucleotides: TGCGCCAGCAGGGAGGGATTAGCGGGTCGGGGTGAGCAGTTCTTC. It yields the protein CASREGLAGRGEQFF.

The CDR3: CASYTSGVRNQPQHF. The CDR3 DNA follows: TGTGCCAGCTATACCTCCGGGGTGAGGAATCAGCCCCAGCATTTT. The chain joins TRBV6-1 to TRBJ1-5; D unclear. CDR1 and CDR2 (germline): MNHNS, SASEGT. V gave up 8 bases and J gave up 4 bases, with 18 bases separating them. CDR3 length equals 15 residues.

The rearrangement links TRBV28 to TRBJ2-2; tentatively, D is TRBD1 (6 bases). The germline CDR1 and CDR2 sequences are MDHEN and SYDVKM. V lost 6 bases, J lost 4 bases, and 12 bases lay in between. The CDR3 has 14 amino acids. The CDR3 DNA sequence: TGTGCCAGCAGCAGGGGCCTGGCCACCGGGGAGCTGTTTTTT. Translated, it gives CASSRGLATGELFF.

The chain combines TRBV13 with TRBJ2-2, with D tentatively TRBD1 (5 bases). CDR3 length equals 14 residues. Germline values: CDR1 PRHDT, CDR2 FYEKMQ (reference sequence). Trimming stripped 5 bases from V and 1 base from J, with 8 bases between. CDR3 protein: CASSRDRNTGELFF. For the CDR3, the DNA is TGTGCCAGCAGCCGAGACAGGAACACCGGGGAGCTGTTTTTT.

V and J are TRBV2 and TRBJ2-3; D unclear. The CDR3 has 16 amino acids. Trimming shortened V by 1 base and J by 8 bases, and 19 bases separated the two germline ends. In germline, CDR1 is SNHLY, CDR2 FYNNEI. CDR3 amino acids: CASSEGLLLTVTTQYF. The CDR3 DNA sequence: TGTGCCAGCAGTGAAGGGCTTCTCCTCACCGTGACTACGCAGTATTTT.

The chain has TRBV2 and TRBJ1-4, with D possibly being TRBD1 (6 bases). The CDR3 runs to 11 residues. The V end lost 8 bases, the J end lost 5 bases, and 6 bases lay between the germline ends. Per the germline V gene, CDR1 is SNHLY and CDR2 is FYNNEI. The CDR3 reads CASGQNEKLFF. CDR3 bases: TGTGCCAGCGGACAGAATGAAAAACTGTTTTTT.

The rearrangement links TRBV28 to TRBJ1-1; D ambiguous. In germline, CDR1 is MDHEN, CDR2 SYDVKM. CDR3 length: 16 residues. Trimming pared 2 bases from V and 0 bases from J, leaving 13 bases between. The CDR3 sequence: CASSLPPPRMNTEAFF. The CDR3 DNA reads TGTGCCAGCAGTTTACCTCCGCCCCGGATGAACACTGAAGCTTTCTTT.

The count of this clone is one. The CDR3 spells CASSGGRGREWTDTQYF. The CDR3 nucleotides are TGTGCCAGCAGCGGGGGCAGGGGGCGCGAGTGGACAGATACGCAGTATTTT. V gene TRBV11-2 combines with J gene TRBJ2-3; 8 bases agree with TRBD1. The length of the CDR3 is 17 residues. Germline-derived CDR1 and CDR2 are SGHAT and FQNNGV. The ends lost 5 bases at V and 3 bases at J; junction bases unmatched: 13.

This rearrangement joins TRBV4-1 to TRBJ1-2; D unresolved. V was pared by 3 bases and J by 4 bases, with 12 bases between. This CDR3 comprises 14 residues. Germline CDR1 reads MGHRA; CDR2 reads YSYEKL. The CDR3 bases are TGCGCCAGCAGCCATTTGGGTGTGCGCTATGGCTACACCTTC. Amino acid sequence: CASSHLGVRYGYTF.

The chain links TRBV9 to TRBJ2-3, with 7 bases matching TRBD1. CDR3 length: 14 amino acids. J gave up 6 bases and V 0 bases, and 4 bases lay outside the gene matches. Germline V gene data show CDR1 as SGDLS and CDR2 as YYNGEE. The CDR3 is CASSVDGQVDTQYF. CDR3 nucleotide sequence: TGTGCCAGCAGCGTAGATGGACAGGTGGATACGCAGTATTTT.

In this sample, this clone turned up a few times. CDR3 in DNA: TGTGCCAGCAGGCTATCGGGAGGGCGAGGGGAGCTGTTTTTT. Protein: CASRLSGGRGELFF. This rearrangement joins TRBV28 to TRBJ2-2; 8 bases match TRBD2. Germline values: CDR1 MDHEN, CDR2 SYDVKM. V was clipped by 6 bases and J by 8 bases; unmatched bases: 8. The CDR3 extends over 14 amino acids.

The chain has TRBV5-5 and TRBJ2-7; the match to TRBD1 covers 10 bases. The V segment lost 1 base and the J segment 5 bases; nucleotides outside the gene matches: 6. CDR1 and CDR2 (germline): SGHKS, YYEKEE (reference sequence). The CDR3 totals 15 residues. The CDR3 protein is CASSLLDRGAHEQYF. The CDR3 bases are TGTGCCAGCAGCTTGTTGGACAGGGGGGCTCACGAGCAGTACTTC.